Following are 22 T cell receptor beta chains from one sample sequenced in a study of Graves' ophthalmopathy and Graves' hyperthyroidism. For repertoire sequencing, the TCR beta CDR3 regions were amplified from RNA transcripts. RT-PCR was first run with HTBI primers, then multiplex PCR in a second round. TCRdb processed the multiplex PCR reads anew with MiXCR; each CDR3 protein has one entry. The profile shows roughly 350,000 distinct CDR3 sequences, about a sixth of them singletons. The sample comprised peripheral blood. Source of these receptors: an adult woman with stable Graves' hyperthyroidism.

The rearrangement joins TRBV5-1 to TRBJ1-1; no clear D gene. CDR1 is SGHRS and CDR2 is YFSETQ in the germline V gene. The length of the CDR3 is 17 residues. The V and J ends lost 3 bases and 0 bases respectively, with 18 bases between them. The CDR3 sequence: CASSSLGGIFMNTEAFF. CDR3 DNA sequence: TGCGCCAGCAGCTCCCTTGGTGGGATATTTATGAACACTGAAGCTTTCTTT.

The V and J genes are TRBV6-1 and TRBJ1-2; TRBD1 might be the D (6 bases). This CDR3 is built from 14 residues. Between the trimmed V and J ends, which lost 6 bases and 3 bases, there was a span of 14 bases. Germline CDR1 MNHNS, CDR2 SASEGT. The CDR3 region is CASRSQQGHYGYTF. CDR3 nucleotide sequence: TGTGCCAGCAGAAGCCAACAGGGACACTATGGCTACACCTTC.

This clonotype was detected ten times or more. The germline gene is not matched at one end of the junction; a read error may be the cause. The chain is built from TRBV5-1 and TRBJ1-1; 7 nucleotides match TRBD1. CDR1 and CDR2 (germline): SGHRS, YFSETQ. The CDR3 runs 15 residues. CDR3 amino acids: CASSLEGARHTEAFF. CDR3 nucleotides: TGCGCCAGCAGTTTGGAGGGGGCGCGTCACACTGAAGCTTTCTTT.

This clonotype was recorded many times. The V gene is TRBV19, the J gene TRBJ1-2; TRBD1 aligns across 7 bases. The germline CDR1 and CDR2 sequences are LNHDA and SQIVND (reference sequence). The CDR3 has 15 amino acids. Unmatched junction bases numbered 7, after V lost 4 bases and J lost 2 bases. CDR3 in DNA: TGTGCCAGTAGTACGGGACAGTCCACAAACTATGGCTACACCTTC. This translates into CASSTGQSTNYGYTF.

This clonotype was counted many times. The gene calls are TRBV15 and TRBJ1-5, with a weak D call TRBD1 (6 bases). The CDR3 has 16 amino acids. Deletions cut 3 bases from V and 2 bases from J, with 14 bases between. Germline CDR1 LNHNV, CDR2 YYDKDF (reference sequence). In nucleotides, the CDR3 is TGTGCCACCAGCAGGGAGCGATCAGGGGGCAATCAGCCCCAGCATTTT. Amino acids: CATSRERSGGNQPQHF.

V gene TRBV4-1 combines with J gene TRBJ1-5; D unclear. Trimming cost V 0 bases and J 8 bases, with 5 bases left between them. The CDR3 is 12 amino acids. In germline, CDR1 is MGHRA, CDR2 YSYEKL. The CDR3 reads CASSQENKPQHF. The CDR3 DNA reads as TGCGCCAGCAGCCAAGAGAATAAGCCCCAGCATTTT.

This clonotype was found many times. J is TRBJ1-3 and V is TRBV12-3 or TRBV12-4; no clear D. CDR3 length: 14 amino acids. The germline V and J ends were trimmed by 2 bases and 0 bases, with 5 bases remaining between them. This CDR3 reads CASSLSGSGNTIYF. In DNA form, the CDR3 reads TGTGCCAGCAGTTTAAGTGGCTCTGGAAACACCATATATTTT.

This clonotype appeared many times. The CDR3: CASSTRTSGQETQYF. CDR3 nucleotide sequence: TGTGCCAGCAGCACACGGACTAGCGGACAAGAGACCCAGTACTTC. J is TRBJ2-5 and V is TRBV7-8; 10 positions agree with TRBD2. V trimming: 5 bases; J trimming: 2 bases; junction bases outside the gene matches: 5. Germline V gene lookup returns CDR1 SGHVS and CDR2 FQNEAQ. This CDR3 contains 15 residues.

This clonotype was recorded many times. The chain joins TRBV6-5 to TRBJ2-5; possibly TRBD2 for D (6 bases). V was pared by 2 bases and J by 1 base, with 8 bases between. CDR3 size: 14 residues. CDR1 is MNHEY, CDR2 SVGAGI, per germline. The CDR3 spells CASSYGGRQETQYF. Here the CDR3 DNA reads TGTGCCAGCAGTTACGGAGGGCGCCAAGAGACCCAGTACTTC.

This clonotype was counted many times. One end of the junction fails to match germline, which may point to a read error. V and J are TRBV28 and TRBJ2-7, with TRBD1 matching 10 bases. Germline V gene data show CDR1 as MDHEN and CDR2 as SYDVKM. This CDR3 comprises 15 residues. The CDR3 DNA reads TGTGCCAGCAGTCTATGGGGGACAGGGGCCTACGAGCAGTACTTC. Translation: CASSLWGTGAYEQYF.

The chain combines TRBV6-7 with TRBJ2-7, with TRBD1 matching over 7 bases. TRBV6-7 is marked as an open reading frame, function uncertain. There are 17 residues in the CDR3. V lost 0 bases and J lost 5; bases outside the gene matches: 13. CDR3 sequence reads: CASSYSSGYRGIHEQYF. The DNA for the CDR3 is TGTGCCAGCAGTTACTCGAGTGGATACAGGGGTATCCACGAGCAGTACTTC.

This clonotype was detected many times. This chain uses TRBV6-2 or TRBV6-3 with TRBJ1-2; D is unresolved. The germline CDR1 and CDR2 sequences are MNHEY and SVGEGT. The V and J ends lost 2 bases and 3 bases respectively, with 7 bases between them. The CDR3 has 13 amino acids. CDR3: CASSYRDDYGYTF. The CDR3 DNA sequence: TGTGCCAGCAGTTACAGGGATGACTATGGCTACACCTTC.

This chain joins TRBV3-1 and TRBJ2-5, with D unclear. This CDR3 region has 13 residues. The germline gives CDR1 LGHDT, CDR2 YNNKEL (reference sequence). V was shortened by 0 bases and J by 5 bases, with 7 bases between the two germline ends. The CDR3 region has the DNA TGTGCCAGCAGCCAAGATCTCGTGGAGACCCAGTACTTC. Translated, it gives CASSQDLVETQYF.

The chain joins TRBV11-1 to TRBJ2-7; 11 bases line up with TRBD2. Losses at the gene ends were 5 bases for V and 3 bases for J; bases not matched to a gene: 15. The CDR3 is 18 amino acids. Germline values: CDR1 SGHAT, CDR2 FQDESV (reference sequence). The CDR3 here is CASSPTGPLAGGFYEQYF. CDR3 DNA sequence: TGTGCCAGCAGCCCAACCGGCCCATTAGCGGGAGGGTTCTACGAGCAGTACTTC.

This clonotype was seen a handful of times. This chain links TRBV6-5 with TRBJ2-7; D is undetermined. V was cut by 2 bases and J by 1 base, with 12 bases left in between. This CDR3 comprises 15 residues. CDR1 and CDR2 (germline): MNHEY, SVGAGI. The CDR3: CASSYGQPESYEQYF. CDR3 DNA sequence: TGTGCCAGCAGTTACGGGCAGCCGGAATCCTACGAGCAGTACTTC.

This clonotype has a count of ten or more. The rearrangement uses TRBV20-1 and TRBJ2-7; D may correspond to TRBD1 or TRBD2 (5 bases each). The CDR3 sequence is 14 residues long. Between the trimmed V and J ends, which lost 5 bases and 3 bases, there was a span of 17 bases. Germline CDR1 DFQATT, CDR2 SNEGSKA (reference sequence). CDR3 residues: CSALTSGRNYEQYF. The CDR3 DNA reads as TGCAGTGCTCTAACGTCGGGACGGAACTACGAGCAGTACTTC.

This clonotype was seen at least ten times. The rearrangement joins TRBV29-1 to TRBJ2-7; D is possibly TRBD2 (5 bases). The CDR3 loop spans 12 amino acids. CDR1 is SQVTM, CDR2 ANQGSEA, per germline. Deletions cut 4 bases from V and 0 bases from J, with 7 bases between. The CDR3 loop is CSVAGNSYEQYF. CDR3 in DNA: TGCAGCGTTGCGGGGAACTCCTACGAGCAGTACTTC.

The sample holds many counts of this clonotype. The rearrangement links TRBV27 to TRBJ2-7, with D possibly matching TRBD2 (6 bases). Germline-derived CDR1 and CDR2 are MNHEY and SMNVEV (reference sequence). The V end was cut by 5 bases, the J end by 3 bases, with 14 bases between. This CDR3 has 14 amino acids. CDR3 sequence: CASSRGLRFYEQYF. In DNA form, the CDR3 reads TGTGCCAGCAGTAGGGGACTGAGGTTCTACGAGCAGTACTTC.

This clonotype was counted ten times or more. The chain employs TRBV6-1 and TRBJ2-2, with TRBD2 matching 7 bases. Unmatched junction bases numbered 10, after V lost 8 bases and J lost 4 bases. This CDR3 has 15 residues. Germline V gene sequence: CDR1 MNHNS, CDR2 SASEGT. CDR3 nucleotides: TGTGCCAGCCGGGAGGCGGGGATCGGCACCGGGGAGCTGTTTTTT. Encoded protein: CASREAGIGTGELFF.

Ten or more counts support this clonotype. As DNA, the CDR3 is TGTGCCAGCAGCTTGGGCAGCGGGTCTGGAAACACCATATATTTT. This gives the protein CASSLGSGSGNTIYF. The chain uses TRBV7-8 and TRBJ1-3; unclear D gene. Trimming removed 3 bases from V and 1 base from J, with 10 bases in between. The CDR3 length is 15 residues. Looked up from germline, CDR1 is SGHVS and CDR2 is FQNEAQ.

This clonotype was counted at least ten times. This chain links TRBV10-3 with TRBJ1-3, with D possibly being TRBD1 (5 bases). There are 20 residues in the CDR3. Per the germline V gene, CDR1 is ENHRY and CDR2 is SYGVKD. The V gene lost 3 bases and the J gene lost 0 bases, with 24 bases spanning the gap. The CDR3 sequence: CAISDPMTAPRFRSGNTIYF. The CDR3 DNA follows: TGTGCCATCAGTGACCCGATGACAGCTCCACGATTCCGCTCTGGAAACACCATATATTTT.

This clonotype was seen repeatedly, ten times or more. The chain couples TRBV12-3 or TRBV12-4 to TRBJ2-2; 8 bases fit TRBD1. V dropped 6 bases and J dropped 5; count of bases not matched to a gene: 5. The CDR3 contains 14 residues. DNA of the CDR3: TGTGCCAGCAGCCGGGACAGGCGGACCGGGGAGCTGTTTTTT. It codes for CASSRDRRTGELFF.